This section outlines one T cell receptor beta chain sequence together with its context. Other DNA sequences of this sample code for an identical CDR3. This specimen belongs to a study of shared clonotypes between healthy human individuals. In the study overall: Three CD4 naive, three CD4 memory, two CD8 naive and one CD8 memory plate were used per donor.

Germline values: CDR1 SGHNT, CDR2 YYREEE (reference sequence). Deletions cut 4 bases from V and 0 bases from J, with 7 bases between. The CDR3 extends over 13 amino acids. Assay: immunoSEQ multiplex PCR; the TCRdb copy retains only in-frame clones and omits some. The sample lists millions of clones; 95% were seen once. This clonotype was obtained from a man aged 18 to 30 in good health. Input material: naive CD4+ T cells sorted from blood. As to subset: CD45RA+ positively selected. This chain uses TRBV5-4 with TRBJ1-2; D not resolved. DNA for the CDR3: TGTGCCAGCAGCCGTGATACTAACTATGGCTACACCTTC. It codes for CASSRDTNYGYTF.